This is a list of T cell receptor beta chains from one sample in a study of T cell changes during pregnancy in multiple sclerosis. Clones were read by immunoSEQ multiplex PCR, and TCRdb kept only the in-frame ones, dropping some. The sample gives 40,000 to 60,000 clones, less than 95% of which show up once; less than 3.5% is in the top ten. The sample was CD8+ T cells from peripheral blood mononuclear cells, taken in the second trimester of pregnancy. Receptors originate from a female donor with multiple sclerosis, enrolled in a pregnancy study. CDR3s include the opening cysteine and the closing phenylalanine or tryptophan. D genes are given only for firm matches. Size is omitted from some rows. Given values are once, few, many or a class for expanded clones.

NA	TRBV9	NA	TRBJ1-6	CASSTGSSYNSPLHF	TGTGCCAGCAGCACGGGGAGCTCCTATAATTCACCCCTCCACTTT
NA	TRBV10-1	NA	TRBJ1-5	CATIGRAVSNQPQHF	TGCGCCACCATCGGCAGGGCAGTTAGCAATCAGCCCCAGCATTTT
NA	TRBV5-6	NA	TRBJ1-2	CASSLEVLANYGYTF	TGTGCCAGCAGCTTGGAGGTTCTAGCTAACTATGGCTACACCTTC
NA	TRBV5-1	NA	TRBJ1-1	CASSLGGLAFF	TGCGCCAGCAGCTTGGGAGGTCTGGCTTTCTTT
TRBD1	TRBV27	once	TRBJ2-7	CASSPYSGTGFSYEQYF	TGTGCCAGCAGTCCCTACTCCGGGACAGGGTTCTCCTACGAGCAGTACTTC
NA	TRBV9	NA	TRBJ2-1	CASRSRGYNEQFF	TGTGCCAGCAGGTCCCGGGGGTACAATGAGCAGTTCTTC
TRBD1	TRBV6-6	few	TRBJ1-3	CASSFEGAGGNTIYF	TGTGCCAGCAGCTTCGAGGGGGCGGGTGGAAACACCATATATTTT
NA	TRBV21-1	NA	TRBJ2-1	CASSSRPGTSDNEQFF	TGTGCCAGCAGCAGCCGCCCTGGGACTAGTGATAATGAGCAGTTCTTC
NA	TRBV15	NA	TRBJ1-4	CATSGRGNEKLFF	TGTGCCACCAGCGGCAGGGGTAATGAAAAACTGTTTTTT
TRBD1	TRBV9	NA	TRBJ2-7	CASSAAGTGGSEQYF	TGTGCCAGCAGCGCCGCGGGGACAGGGGGCAGCGAGCAGTACTTC
NA	TRBV20-1	NA	TRBJ1-1	CSARLLGAFF	TGCAGTGCTAGATTGCTCGGAGCTTTCTTT
TRBD1	TRBV7-7	once	TRBJ2-5	CASSPWGGQGEETQYF	TGTGCCAGCAGCCCTTGGGGTGGACAGGGGGAAGAGACCCAGTACTTC
TRBD2	TRBV2	once	TRBJ2-5	CASSEATGGSGETQYF	TGTGCCAGCAGTGAAGCGACGGGGGGTAGTGGAGAGACCCAGTACTTC
NA	TRBV27	NA	TRBJ1-5	CASSLKHKNQPQHF	TGTGCCAGCAGTTTGAAACACAAAAATCAGCCCCAGCATTTT
NA	TRBV6-5	NA	TRBJ2-7	CASSPQGNYEQYF	TGTGCCAGCAGCCCCCAGGGGAACTACGAGCAGTACTTC
TRBD2	TRBV29-1	once	TRBJ2-3	CSVGGEGTDTQYF	TGCAGCGTTGGCGGGGAGGGGACAGATACGCAGTATTTT
TRBD2	TRBV4-3	NA	TRBJ2-1	CASSQDGLAGGYNEQFF	TGCGCCAGCAGCCAAGACGGTTTAGCGGGGGGATACAATGAGCAGTTCTTC
NA	TRBV9	NA	TRBJ1-4	CASSLPGEKLFF	TGTGCCAGCAGCTTGCCAGGGGAAAAACTGTTTTTT
NA	TRBV7-8	NA	TRBJ2-4	CASSLNSGLQYF	TGTGCCAGCAGCTTAAATTCCGGTCTTCAGTACTTC
TRBD1	TRBV9	NA	TRBJ1-2	CASSPKTGGGYTF	TGTGCCAGCAGCCCCAAGACAGGGGGGGGCTACACCTTC
TRBD1	TRBV28	NA	TRBJ2-7	CASSYRGNGYEQYF	TGTGCCAGCAGCTACAGGGGGAACGGATACGAGCAGTACTTC
NA	TRBV5-5	NA	TRBJ1-4	CASSLYSEGEKLFF	TGTGCCAGCAGCTTGTATTCAGAGGGTGAAAAACTGTTTTTT
NA	TRBV9	few	TRBJ2-7	CASSVGSSYEQYF	TGTGCCAGCAGCGTAGGGAGCTCCTACGAGCAGTACTTC
NA	TRBV29-1	NA	TRBJ1-6	CSVADKRILHF	TGCAGCGTTGCGGACAAACGTATCCTCCACTTT
TRBD2	TRBV12-5	NA	TRBJ2-1	CASGFTAGGPTEQFF	TGTGCTAGTGGTTTTACAGCGGGGGGGCCGACTGAGCAGTTCTTC
NA	TRBV4-2	NA	TRBJ2-3	CASSQERDSGTDTQYF	TGTGCCAGCAGCCAAGAAAGAGATTCGGGCACAGATACGCAGTATTTT
TRBD2	TRBV2	NA	TRBJ2-5	CAIRAGGPETQYF	TGTGCCATAAGAGCGGGAGGCCCAGAGACCCAGTACTTC
NA	TRBV6-6	NA	TRBJ2-7	CASSAAGLATEQYF	TGTGCCAGCAGCGCCGCGGGGCTAGCGACCGAGCAGTACTTC
NA	TRBV5-5	NA	TRBJ2-5	CASSLEQGWETQYF	TGTGCCAGCAGCTTGGAGCAGGGGTGGGAGACCCAGTACTTC
TRBD2	TRBV4-3	NA	TRBJ2-3	CASSQGTGGRDTQYF	TGCGCCAGCAGCCAAGGCACGGGGGGTCGGGATACGCAGTATTTT
NA	TRBV4-3	NA	TRBJ1-1	CASSGTLNTEAFF	TGCGCCAGCAGCGGCACCTTGAACACTGAAGCTTTCTTT
TRBD1	TRBV27	once	TRBJ1-1	CASSTFTGDTEAFF	TGTGCCAGCAGTACCTTCACAGGGGACACTGAAGCTTTCTTT
NA	TRBV9	NA	TRBJ2-1	CASSVGGPSNEQFF	TGTGCCAGCAGCGTAGGCGGGCCTTCCAATGAGCAGTTCTTC
TRBD1	TRBV7-9	NA	TRBJ2-5	CASSRPGQGRETQYF	TGTGCCAGCAGCCGCCCGGGACAGGGGAGAGAGACCCAGTACTTC
NA	TRBV7-9	NA	TRBJ1-1	CASSLVGRNTEAFF	TGTGCCAGCAGCTTAGTAGGGAGGAACACTGAAGCTTTCTTT
NA	TRBV9	NA	TRBJ1-1	CASSTRSQGNTEAFF	TGTGCCAGCAGCACACGAAGTCAGGGGAACACTGAAGCTTTCTTT
TRBD1	TRBV6-4	NA	TRBJ2-6	CASSDSRVGRGRLSGANVLTF	TGTGCCAGCAGTGACTCACGAGTAGGCAGGGGGCGGCTCTCTGGGGCCAACGTCCTGACTTTC
TRBD1	TRBV9	NA	TRBJ2-2	CASSVPRTGGTGELFF	TGTGCCAGCAGCGTGCCCAGGACAGGGGGGACCGGGGAGCTGTTTTTT
NA	TRBV7-9	NA	TRBJ2-1	CASSYGQNQFF	TGTGCCAGCAGCTACGGACAGAACCAGTTCTTC
NA	TRBV7-3	NA	TRBJ2-3	CASSARGGTDTQYF	TGTGCCAGCAGCGCCAGGGGGGGCACAGATACGCAGTATTTT
NA	TRBV30	once	TRBJ1-5	CAWGQGEGGDQPQHF	TGTGCCTGGGGTCAGGGTGAGGGGGGGGATCAGCCCCAGCATTTT
NA	TRBV21-1	NA	TRBJ1-2	CASSTGKGSGANYGYTF	TGTGCCAGCAGCACCGGGAAAGGGTCAGGAGCTAACTATGGCTACACCTTC
TRBD1	TRBV5-4	once	TRBJ2-7	CASSFGQGSYEQYF	TGTGCCAGCAGCTTCGGACAGGGGTCCTACGAGCAGTACTTC
NA	TRBV4-3	NA	TRBJ1-1	CASSQDRGQGNNEAFF	TGCGCCAGCAGCCAAGATCGCGGGCAGGGGAACAACGAAGCTTTCTTT